The 9 T cell receptor beta chains below were found in one sample sequenced in a study of blood T cell repertoires in COVID-19. Repertoires were generated with immunoSEQ multiplex PCR, while TCRdb's copy carries only in-frame clones and drops some. Of a few hundred thousand clones listed, 70% to 85% are singletons. Sequenced: peripheral blood. The origin of the receptors is a woman aged 40 to 50 who had recovered from COVID-19.

The rearrangement links TRBV7-9 to TRBJ1-2, with 7 nucleotides matching TRBD1. This CDR3 region has 17 residues. V lost 8 bases to trimming and J lost 0 bases; unmatched junction nucleotides: 15. The germline V gene encodes CDR1 SEHNR and CDR2 FQNEAQ (reference sequence). The CDR3 region has the DNA TGTGCCAGCGACACACTCCAAGCTACAGGGGCTAACTATGGCTACACCTTC. This gives the protein CASDTLQATGANYGYTF.

The J gene is TRBJ1-1, the V gene TRBV11-2; 8 nucleotides agree with TRBD1. CDR1 is SGHAT, CDR2 FQNNGV, per germline. This CDR3 has 14 amino acids. V dropped 5 bases and J dropped 1; count of bases not matched to a gene: 3. CDR3 protein: CASSPGTGNTEAFF. In DNA, the CDR3 is TGTGCCAGCAGCCCCGGGACAGGGAACACTGAAGCTTTCTTT.

CDR3 in amino acids: CASSVGPGQDNQPQHF. The CDR3 DNA reads as TGCGCCAGCAGCGTTGGGCCGGGACAAGACAATCAGCCCCAGCATTTT. The V gene is TRBV5-1, the J gene TRBJ1-5; D is perhaps TRBD1 (6 bases). Trimming removed 4 bases at V and 3 bases at J, with 17 bases between. The CDR3 length is 16 residues. In germline, CDR1 is SGHRS, CDR2 YFSETQ.

The chain carries TRBV5-4 and TRBJ2-5; 9 nucleotides agree with TRBD2. The CDR3 extends over 17 amino acids. The J segment lost 3 bases and the V segment lost 0 bases, leaving 9 bases of the junction unmatched. Looked up from germline, CDR1 is SGHNT and CDR2 is YYREEE (reference sequence). Written as DNA, the CDR3 is TGTGCCAGCAGCTTGGGGGTGGGTAGCGGGGGAGAAGAGACCCAGTACTTC. It codes for CASSLGVGSGGEETQYF.

In its sample, this clone was seen once. This chain joins TRBV19 and TRBJ1-2; TRBD1 aligns across 7 bases. J was trimmed by 10 bases and V by 0 bases; bases with no gene match: 14. From germline, CDR1 is LNHDA and CDR2 SQIVND (reference sequence). The CDR3 length is 16 residues. Here the CDR3 reads CASSIEGGGQLVDYTF. The CDR3, as DNA: TGTGCCAGTAGTATAGAAGGGGGCGGACAGTTGGTTGACTACACCTTC.

The chain couples TRBV7-2 to TRBJ2-3; TRBD1 might be the D (7 bases). The CDR3 is made up of 18 amino acids. The ends were cut back, 2 bases at V and 4 bases at J, with 22 bases in the middle. Per germline, CDR1 SGHTA and CDR2 FQGNSA. The CDR3 here is CASSLKGGRGFGADTQYF. CDR3 nucleotide sequence: TGTGCCAGCAGCTTAAAGGGGGGCAGGGGGTTCGGTGCAGATACGCAGTATTTT. The full variable domain, with the rest looked up from reference TRBV7-2 and TRBJ2-3, is GAGVSQSPSNKVTEKGKDVELRCDPISGHTALYWYRQSLGQGLEFLIYFQGNSAPDKSGLPSDRFSAERTGGSVSTLTIQRTQQEDSAVYLCASSLKGGRGFGADTQYFGPGTRLTVL.

V is TRBV5-1 and J is TRBJ1-4, with D unresolved. V was cut by 0 bases and J by 7 bases, with 10 bases left in between. Looked up from germline, CDR1 is SGHRS and CDR2 is YFSETQ. There are 14 residues in the CDR3. The CDR3 spells CASSLETAFEKLFF. The CDR3 DNA reads as TGCGCCAGCAGCTTGGAAACAGCTTTTGAAAAACTGTTTTTT.

The chain carries TRBV5-6 and TRBJ2-5; 10 bases line up with TRBD1. Germline V CDR1 and CDR2: SGHDT, YYEEEE. V lost 3 bases to trimming and J lost 5 bases; unmatched junction nucleotides: 4. The CDR3 extends over 14 amino acids. The CDR3 sequence is CASSWGQGWETQYF. The CDR3 DNA sequence: TGTGCCAGCAGCTGGGGACAGGGGTGGGAGACCCAGTACTTC.

This chain links TRBV12-3 or TRBV12-4 with TRBJ1-5; no definite D call. V lost 0 bases and J 5 bases, leaving 5 bases between the germline ends. This CDR3 is built from 13 residues. DNA of the CDR3: TGTGCCAGCAGTTTAGCCGGGGATCAGCCCCAGCATTTT. It yields the protein CASSLAGDQPQHF.